A selection of T cell receptor beta chains follows, all from one sample in a study of T cell changes during pregnancy in multiple sclerosis. The protocol was immunoSEQ multiplex PCR, while the TCRdb copy is restricted to in-frame clones and leaves out a portion. The data show around 43,000 clones, about 90% seen once. Source: CD4+ T cells from peripheral blood mononuclear cells, taken before pregnancy. The receptors were gathered from a female donor with multiple sclerosis, enrolled in a pregnancy study. Both conserved end residues are part of each CDR3. D genes are given only for firm matches. The size entry is marked missing in some rows and otherwise reads once, few, many or a size class.

d_gene,j_gene,v_gene,abundance,CDR3nt,CDR3aa
TRBD2,TRBJ2-7,TRBV5-1,-,TGCGCCAGCAGCCCCCAAGCGGGAATCTCCTACGAGCAGTACTTC,CASSPQAGISYEQYF
TRBD1,TRBJ2-1,TRBV2,-,TGTGCCAGGGGACAGGGTCGAAATGAGCAGTTCTTC,CARGQGRNEQFF
TRBD1,TRBJ1-1,TRBV7-2,-,TGTGCCAGCAGCACCAGGACAGGGAACACTGAAGCTTTCTTT,CASSTRTGNTEAFF
-,TRBJ1-2,TRBV18,-,TGTGCCAGCTCACCAGCCGGGACTAACTATGGCTACACCTTC,CASSPAGTNYGYTF
TRBD1,TRBJ1-2,TRBV12-5,-,TGTGCTAGTGGTTCTAGTACAGGGGGGCCCCGCACCTTC,CASGSSTGGPRTF
TRBD2,TRBJ2-1,TRBV13,few,TGTGCCAGCAGCTTTCTAAGCGGGACGAATGAGCAGTTCTTC,CASSFLSGTNEQFF
TRBD1,TRBJ2-7,TRBV7-2,-,TGTGCCAGCAGCCAGTTCCGGGACAGCTACGAGCAGTACTTC,CASSQFRDSYEQYF
-,TRBJ2-5,TRBV28,-,TGTGCCAGCAGTTTTCGCATCGGGTTGGAGACCCAGTACTTC,CASSFRIGLETQYF
TRBD1,TRBJ2-7,TRBV25-1,-,TGTGCCAGCAGCCCCCCGGGACAGGCCCGATGGGGCTTCCACGAGCAGTACTTC,CASSPPGQARWGFHEQYF
TRBD2,TRBJ2-1,TRBV2,-,TGTGCCAGCAGTACGTGGACTAGCGGGAGGGCCCTGCATGAGCAGTTCTTC,CASSTWTSGRALHEQFF
TRBD1,TRBJ1-2,TRBV7-9,once,TGTGCCAGTGGACAGGGGGCATCGGTTGGCTACACCTTC,CASGQGASVGYTF
TRBD2,TRBJ2-3,TRBV4-2,-,TGTGCCAGCAGCCATGGGGGGGGGAGCGGGACCACAGATACGCAGTATTTT,CASSHGGGSGTTDTQYF
-,TRBJ2-1,TRBV30,-,TGTGCCTGGAGTGAAATAGGGGTTGAGCAGTTCTTC,CAWSEIGVEQFF
-,TRBJ2-5,TRBV28,-,TGTGCCAGTCTGAAGGCAGGACAAGAGACCCAGTACTTC,CASLKAGQETQYF
-,TRBJ1-2,TRBV5-1,-,TGCGCCAGCAGAGCGACGGGACTCTATGGCTACACCTTC,CASRATGLYGYTF
-,TRBJ2-2,TRBV25-1,-,TGTGCCAGCAGTGAATTGGGTACAGGCTGGGGTCGGGGGGAGCTGTTTTTT,CASSELGTGWGRGELFF
TRBD2,TRBJ2-3,TRBV11-2,-,TGTGCCAGCAGCATCGGGACTAGCGGGAGGGCCGAGGATACGCAGTATTTT,CASSIGTSGRAEDTQYF
TRBD2,TRBJ2-7,TRBV5-1,-,TGCGCCAGCAGCTTGGTTGCCAGCGGGAGATACGAGCAGTACTTC,CASSLVASGRYEQYF
-,TRBJ1-1,TRBV28,once,TGTGCCAGCAGCCTTAAGGGCCTGACAGGGAACACTGAAGCTTTCTTT,CASSLKGLTGNTEAFF
-,TRBJ1-6,TRBV6-5,-,TGTGCCAGCAGCCGAGACAGTGCTAATTCACCCCTCCACTTT,CASSRDSANSPLHF
TRBD1,TRBJ2-1,TRBV11-1,-,TGTGCCAGCAGCCGCAACAGGGGCAATGAGCAGTTCTTC,CASSRNRGNEQFF
-,TRBJ2-7,TRBV28,-,TGTGCCAGCAAAATTACAGGGGGGGTCTACGAGCAGTACTTC,CASKITGGVYEQYF
-,TRBJ2-7,TRBV9,-,TGTGCCAGCAGCCGAGACTTCTACGAGCAGTACTTC,CASSRDFYEQYF
-,TRBJ2-7,TRBV7-9,-,TGTGCCAGCAGCTTCTGGGAGCCAAAGGCGTCCTACGAGCAGTACTTC,CASSFWEPKASYEQYF
TRBD1,TRBJ1-1,TRBV5-1,-,TGCGCCAGCAGCAAACCCGGCGGGACAGTGAGGAACACTGAAGCTTTCTTT,CASSKPGGTVRNTEAFF
TRBD2,TRBJ2-5,TRBV27,-,TGTGCCAGCAGCCTGAAGAGCGGGAAGGGGGAGACCCAGTACTTC,CASSLKSGKGETQYF
-,TRBJ1-2,TRBV2,-,TGTGCCAGCAGTGATCGAGGGAGGGCCTCTGGCTACACCTTC,CASSDRGRASGYTF
-,TRBJ2-7,TRBV6-1,-,TGTGCCAGCAGTGAAGCAGGGACTGGCTCCTACGAGCAGTACTTC,CASSEAGTGSYEQYF
-,TRBJ2-1,TRBV19,-,TGTGCCAGTAGTATGCAGGGGTGGAATGAGCAGTTCTTC,CASSMQGWNEQFF
TRBD2,TRBJ2-2,TRBV27,-,TGTGCCAGCAGTTTCCTAGCGGACACCGGGGAGCTGTTTTTT,CASSFLADTGELFF
-,TRBJ2-1,TRBV7-2,-,TGTGCCAGCAGCGGGAGGGGGTTTGGCTACAATGAGCAGTTCTTC,CASSGRGFGYNEQFF
-,TRBJ2-2,TRBV30,-,TGTGCCTGGAGTGTACAGGGTTGGACCGGGGAGCTGTTTTTT,CAWSVQGWTGELFF
-,TRBJ2-5,TRBV10-1,-,TGCGCCAGCGGCGAGACAGACAAAGAGACCCAGTACTTC,CASGETDKETQYF
TRBD2,TRBJ2-1,TRBV10-3,-,TGTGCCATCAGTGAGTCGACACTAGCGGGAGGACCGAGCTCCTACAATGAGCAGTTCTTC,CAISESTLAGGPSSYNEQFF
-,TRBJ1-3,TRBV5-6,-,TGTGCCAGCAGCGGTACAGGGATTAGCTCTGGAAACACCATATATTTT,CASSGTGISSGNTIYF
TRBD1,TRBJ2-3,TRBV5-1,-,TGCGCCAGCAGCCCTACAGGGGAACGGTTGGATACGCAGTATTTT,CASSPTGERLDTQYF
TRBD2,TRBJ2-5,TRBV19,-,TGTGCCAGTAGTACCGTAGCGGGAGGGCAGACCCAGTACTTC,CASSTVAGGQTQYF
-,TRBJ1-1,TRBV28,-,-,CASSSSTGGGTEAFF
TRBD1,TRBJ1-1,TRBV2,-,TGTGCCAGAAGGACAGGGCCCATGAACACTGAAGCTTTCTTT,CARRTGPMNTEAFF
-,TRBJ1-3,TRBV2,-,TGTGCCAGCAGGGAAGGAGGGATGTACACCATATATTTT,CASREGGMYTIYF
TRBD2,TRBJ2-4,TRBV19,-,TGTGCCAGTAGTTCTCGTTTAGCGGGAGGGCACAAAAACATTCAGTACTTC,CASSSRLAGGHKNIQYF
TRBD1,TRBJ2-2,TRBV19,-,TGTGCCAGTATGAGTCAGGGGGCCGGGGAGCTGTTTTTT,CASMSQGAGELFF
TRBD1,TRBJ1-2,TRBV5-4,-,TGTGCCAGCAGCTTGGGGGGACAGGGTGCTGGCTACACCTTC,CASSLGGQGAGYTF
-,TRBJ2-1,TRBV14,-,TGTGCCAGCAGCCAAGTTCGGGTTCATGAGCAGTTCTTC,CASSQVRVHEQFF
TRBD1,TRBJ2-7,TRBV5-5,-,TGTGCCAGCAGCCCAGGACAGGGTAGGGCCACCTACGAGCAGTACTTC,CASSPGQGRATYEQYF
-,TRBJ2-3,TRBV5-1,-,TGCGCCAGCAGCCCCAGGGGAGATACGCAGTATTTT,CASSPRGDTQYF